The rows below give T cell receptor beta chains drawn from one sample of a study of blood T cell repertoires in COVID-19. Using immunoSEQ multiplex PCR, the repertoire was profiled, and TCRdb retains in-frame clones only, with some absent. The sample holds more than 400,000 clones, roughly 87% seen once. The source material was PBMCs or T cells enriched from blood (not recorded which). These receptors were obtained from a man younger than 35 who had recovered from COVID-19. The CDR3 runs from the conserved cysteine through the conserved F or W. The D gene is left open where the match is weak. Where a row states a size, it is once, few, many or the class of an expanded clone; other rows omit it.

D,J,V,size,DNA,CDR3
TRBD1,TRBJ1-2,TRBV28,.,TGTGCCAGTGGACCCGGACAGGGGGCATTTGGCTACACCTTC,CASGPGQGAFGYTF
.,TRBJ1-2,TRBV19,.,TGTGCCAGTAGCTCCCTAGGCCATTATGGCTACACCTTC,CASSSLGHYGYTF
TRBD2,TRBJ2-4,TRBV5-1,.,TGCGCCAGCAGCTTCGGGGAGGGCAAAAACATTCAGTACTTC,CASSFGEGKNIQYF
TRBD1,TRBJ1-2,TRBV6-1,.,TGTGCCAGCAGAGAAGGGGGCGGCTACTATGGCTACACCTTC,CASREGGGYYGYTF
.,TRBJ1-2,TRBV15,.,TGTGCCACCAGCATATCACCGGGACTCCCCTCCGGAAACTATGGCTACACCTTC,CATSISPGLPSGNYGYTF
.,TRBJ2-1,TRBV13,.,TGTGCCAGCAACCAACAGGGATACAATGAGCAGTTCTTC,CASNQQGYNEQFF
.,TRBJ2-3,TRBV9,.,TGTGCCAGCAGCGTATCGGGGACAACTAGCGCCGGTATGGGAGAAGATACGCAGTATTTT,CASSVSGTTSAGMGEDTQYF
TRBD1,TRBJ1-3,TRBV3-1/TRBV3-2,.,TGTGCCAGCAGCCCTGGGACAGGCCCGAACACCATATATTTT,CASSPGTGPNTIYF
.,TRBJ1-2,TRBV9,.,TGTGCCAGCAGCGTAGACGGGTTCGGCTATGGCTACACCTTC,CASSVDGFGYGYTF
TRBD2,TRBJ2-1,TRBV3-1/TRBV3-2,.,TGTGCCAGCAGCCAAGATTTTGGGACTAGCGGGGCCGGCGAGCAGTTCTTC,CASSQDFGTSGAGEQFF
TRBD1,TRBJ1-1,TRBV9,.,TGTGCCAGCAGCACTCGGGACAGTGAAGCTTTCTTT,CASSTRDSEAFF
.,TRBJ2-3,TRBV10-1,.,TGCGCCAGCAGTGGCTATACAGATACGCAGTATTTT,CASSGYTDTQYF
TRBD1,TRBJ2-2,TRBV14,.,TGTGCCAGCAGCCCGACAGGGAACGGGGAGCTGTTTTTT,CASSPTGNGELFF
.,TRBJ1-1,TRBV7-3,.,TGTGCCAGCAGCTTAGGGGGCCGGACTGAAGCTTTCTTT,CASSLGGRTEAFF
.,TRBJ2-7,TRBV5-1,.,TGCGCCAGCAGCTCCCTTGGGCAGGGGGGCTCCTACGAGCAGTACTTC,CASSSLGQGGSYEQYF
.,TRBJ1-1,TRBV10-1,.,TGCGCCAGCAGTGACCCGGGGAAAAACACTGAAGCTTTCTTT,CASSDPGKNTEAFF
.,TRBJ1-2,TRBV9,once,TGTGCCAGCAGCGTATCGGTAATTCCTAACTATGGCTACACCTTC,CASSVSVIPNYGYTF
.,TRBJ2-7,TRBV28,.,TGTGCCAGCAGCACGGTGTTGGGCCGGATCTACGAGCAGTACTTC,CASSTVLGRIYEQYF
TRBD2,TRBJ2-1,TRBV9,.,TGTGCCAGCAGCCCGGGGGGGCGTTCCTACAATGAGCAGTTCTTC,CASSPGGRSYNEQFF
TRBD2,TRBJ2-1,TRBV3-1/TRBV3-2,.,TGTGCCAGCAGCCAAGTATCCGGGACTAGCGGGAGAAGTGAGCAGTTCTTC,CASSQVSGTSGRSEQFF
TRBD1,TRBJ1-5,TRBV7-8,.,TGTGCCAGCAGCCTTGGGACAGGGCCCAGGCCCCAGCATTTT,CASSLGTGPRPQHF
.,TRBJ2-5,TRBV25-1,.,TGTGCCAGCAGGCAGGATAGCCGGGGGACCCAGTACTTC,CASRQDSRGTQYF
.,TRBJ2-1,TRBV6-1,.,TGTGCCAGCAGTGAGTTGAGCTACAATGAGCAGTTCTTC,CASSELSYNEQFF
.,TRBJ1-5,TRBV6-1,.,TGTGCCAGCAGTGACGGACCGGGGGATCAGCCCCAGCATTTT,CASSDGPGDQPQHF